Listed here are 3 T cell receptor beta chains from one sample, sequenced in a study of blood T cell repertoires in COVID-19. Data came from immunoSEQ multiplex PCR; TCRdb stores just in-frame clones and leaves some out. The table includes 55,000 to 65,000 clones, roughly nine tenths detected once. The sample consisted of peripheral blood. These receptor sequences come from a woman aged 55 to 70 with COVID-19, enrolled during active disease.

In DNA, the CDR3 is TGTGCCAGCAGCCACATGGACAGGAAGGGTGAGCAGTTCTTC. This gives the protein CASSHMDRKGEQFF. V is TRBV3-1 (or the pseudogene TRBV3-2) and J is TRBJ2-1; 7 nucleotides align to TRBD1. CDR3 length: 14 amino acids. Looked up from germline, CDR1 is LGHDT and CDR2 is YNNKEL (reference sequence). J lost 9 bases, V lost 3 bases, and 8 bases had no gene match.

This chain links TRBV19 with TRBJ1-1, with D unclear. The CDR3 consists of 13 residues. Trimming removed 4 bases from V and 0 bases from J, with 6 bases in between. Germline CDR1 and CDR2: LNHDA and SQIVND (reference sequence). CDR3 bases: TGTGCCAGTAGTAATAGTCTGAACACTGAAGCTTTCTTT. Translated: CASSNSLNTEAFF.

The chain is built from TRBV12-3 or TRBV12-4 and TRBJ2-5; TRBD2 matches 8 bases. The CDR3 covers 13 residues. The V and J ends lost 7 bases and 5 bases, in that order; junction bases with no gene match: 6. The CDR3 DNA reads TGTGCCAGCATCCCACCGGGGGGGGAGACCCAGTACTTC. Translation: CASIPPGGETQYF.